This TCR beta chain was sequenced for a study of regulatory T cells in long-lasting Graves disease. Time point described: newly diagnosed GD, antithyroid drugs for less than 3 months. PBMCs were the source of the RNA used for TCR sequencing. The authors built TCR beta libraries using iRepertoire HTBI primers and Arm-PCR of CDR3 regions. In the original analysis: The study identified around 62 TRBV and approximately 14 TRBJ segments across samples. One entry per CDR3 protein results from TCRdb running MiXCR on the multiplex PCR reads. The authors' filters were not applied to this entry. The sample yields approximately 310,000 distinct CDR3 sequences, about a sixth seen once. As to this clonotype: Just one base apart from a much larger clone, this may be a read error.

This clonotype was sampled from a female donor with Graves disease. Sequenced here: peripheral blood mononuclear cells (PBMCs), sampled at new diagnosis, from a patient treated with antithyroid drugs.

The CDR3 DNA reads as TGTGCCAGGAGGGGCCCATTCGGCACAGATACGCAGTATTTT. This gives the protein CARRGPFGTDTQYF. This chain joins TRBV30 and TRBJ2-3, with D perhaps TRBD2 (6 bases). The CDR3 loop spans 14 amino acids. Germline V gene lookup returns CDR1 GTSNPN and CDR2 SVGIG (reference sequence).